One T cell receptor beta chain is described in this entry. Its cognate antigen has yet to be identified. No much larger clone exists at a distance of one base, and base qualities are not known. Each collaborating institution followed its own protocols to collect whole blood in K2EDTA tubes. For TCRbeta analysis, collaborators shipped samples as frozen whole blood, isolated PBMCs, or DNA extracted from either of those sample types. This sample was included in a study of blood T cell repertoires in COVID-19 (dated by TCRdb to about 2020). About the full investigation: The collaborator samples originated in the United States, Italy and Spain and spanned the acute and convalescent phases of COVID-19. The prospective study material was composed of cDNA or gDNA derived from T cells, B-cell-depleted T cells, or PBMCs. Deeply sampled blood TCRbeta repertoires from subjects exposed to, actively infected with, or recovered from COVID-19 were included in the dataset. The repertoires were released in a freely available public database meant as a resource for research on the immune response to SARS-CoV-2. Samples came from the ongoing ImmuneRACE study (first 160 participants) plus 1,254 subjects from 6 global collaborators. The sample metadata nearly always contained a de-identified subject ID, COVID-19 status, age in years and sex. Where HLA class I and class II types were available, the types were taken from metadata supplied by the sample provider, not from assay-based typing. Summary of the overall study and its limitations: How much clinical and demographic metadata was included differed by source and by participant, and the metadata was provided uncurated.

Including the terminal cysteine and phenylalanine, the CDR3 comprises 12 residues. Just CDR3 DNA is preserved here, 36 bases in frame from base 1. V trim: 6 bases; J trim: 11 bases; unmatched bases: 11. CDR1 SQVTM and CDR2 ANQGSEA were looked up in the germline V gene. The immunoSEQ Assay, a bias-controlled multiplex PCR, was used to amplify TCRbeta CDR3 regions from genomic DNA. In the original analysis: Within the assay, amplification of reference gene primers was used to estimate how many nucleated cells each sample contained. To quantify the absolute abundance of each unique TCRbeta CDR3 rearrangement, sequence reads were collapsed and filtered. Productive Simpson clonality was computed per sample as the square root of Simpson's diversity index over productive rearrangements. In its TCRdb copy, this immuneACCESS table keeps in-frame sequences only and misses some clones. Where compared with another copy, unresolved V genes explain less than half of these, and the others have no known cause. V, J and clone size are those of that table, while D and trimming were read from the DNA. For this sample there are 130,000 or so clones; roughly 83% appear just once. Of the sample, roughly 3% falls within the top ten clones.

The receptor was derived from a woman of 80 years or more with acute or convalescent COVID-19. The material sequenced was peripheral blood. In this chain, TRBV29-1 is recombined with TRBJ1-1; the central 8 bases match TRBD1. The nucleotide sequence is given as TGCAGCGTGATGACAGGGGTTGGGTATGCTTTCTTT. Its amino acids are CSVMTGVGYAFF.